These 30 T cell receptor beta chains came from one sample sequenced in a study of CD8 T cells in ankylosing spondylitis. Each CDR3 protein is one row after TCRdb ran MiXCR on the 5' RACE reads. The repertoire holds around 99,000 distinct CDR3 sequences, with roughly 9.6% as singletons. The sequenced material came from blood, either unsorted or a sorted T cell fraction (not recorded which). The source of these receptors is a male donor with ankylosing spondylitis or in good health (not recorded which).

In its sample, this clonotype was seen many times. V gene TRBV20-1 combines with J gene TRBJ1-6; D call uncertain. Trimming removed 4 bases from V and 8 bases from J, with 24 bases in between. Germline values: CDR1 DFQATT, CDR2 SNEGSKA (reference sequence). The CDR3 totals 17 residues. The CDR3 reads CSAINPRIGLGYSPLHF. The DNA of the CDR3 is TGCAGTGCTATCAACCCCCGAATAGGGCTCGGGTATTCACCCCTCCACTTT.

This clonotype was recorded at least ten times. This sequence joins TRBV5-1 and TRBJ2-3; D is tentatively TRBD1 or TRBD2 (6 bases each). The CDR3 length is 16 residues. CDR1 is SGHRS, CDR2 YFSETQ, per germline. V shed 5 bases and J shed 0 bases, with 16 bases lying between them. The CDR3 DNA sequence: TGCGCCAGCAGACCTGATGGGGGGCAGAGCACAGATACGCAGTATTTT. Its protein is CASRPDGGQSTDTQYF.

The chain has TRBV5-1 and TRBJ2-1; D may be TRBD2 (6 bases). This CDR3 comprises 15 residues. Looked up from germline, CDR1 is SGHRS and CDR2 is YFSETQ. V was shortened by 0 bases and J by 5 bases, with 12 bases between the two germline ends. The CDR3 protein is CASSLGYAGHNEQFF. CDR3 nucleotide sequence: TGCGCCAGCAGCTTGGGATACGCGGGGCACAATGAGCAGTTCTTC.

This clonotype occurred many times. The chain couples TRBV21-1 to TRBJ1-1. TRBV21-1 is a pseudogene segment. The CDR3 covers 18 residues. For the CDR3, the DNA is TGTGCCAGCAGCAAAGTTTCATGGGGACTAAAATACTATTATGAAGCTTTCTTT. The encoded protein is CASSKVSWGLKYYYEAFF.

This clonotype was seen repeatedly, ten times or more. The CDR3, as DNA: TGTGCCACCAGCAGAGACGCCGGGGCGAGCTCCTACAATGAGCAGTTCTTC. Protein sequence: CATSRDAGASSYNEQFF. This chain connects TRBV15 to TRBJ2-1; tentatively, D is TRBD1 or TRBD2 (5 bases each). The germline V and J ends were trimmed by 0 bases and 0 bases, with 12 bases remaining between them. The CDR3 contains 17 residues. From germline, CDR1 is LNHNV and CDR2 YYDKDF (reference sequence).

This clonotype was detected ten times or more. The rearrangement uses TRBV6-1 and TRBJ2-5, with D hard to call. This CDR3 is built from 15 residues. Germline V CDR1 and CDR2: MNHNS, SASEGT. Trimming cost V 6 bases and J 1 base, with 15 bases left between them. The CDR3 here is CASSPIGWGQETQYF. In DNA, the CDR3 is TGTGCCAGCAGCCCGATAGGTTGGGGCCAAGAGACCCAGTACTTC.

In its sample, this clonotype was seen many times. The rearrangement links TRBV27 to TRBJ1-5, with 7 bases aligning to TRBD1. CDR3 length: 13 residues. Germline V gene lookup returns CDR1 MNHEY and CDR2 SMNVEV (reference sequence). J gave up 5 bases and V 4 bases, and 2 bases lay outside the gene matches. CDR3 region: CASSWGTDQPQHF. The CDR3 DNA is TGTGCCAGCAGTTGGGGGACAGATCAGCCCCAGCATTTT.

This clonotype was counted at least ten times. The chain is built from TRBV19 and TRBJ2-3, with TRBD2 matching over 13 bases. The CDR3 contains 17 residues. Germline CDR1 reads LNHDA; CDR2 reads SQIVND (reference sequence). With 7 bases clipped from V and 0 bases from J, the junction kept 7 bases outside the gene matches. For the CDR3, the DNA is TGTGCCAGTAAGGGAAGGACTAGCGGGGGTAGCACAGATACGCAGTATTTT. It codes for CASKGRTSGGSTDTQYF.

This clonotype was seen only a few times. The rearrangement uses TRBV5-1 and TRBJ2-3, with a tentative D call TRBD1 (6 bases). V lost 1 base, J lost 4 bases, and 10 bases lay in between. There are 14 residues in the CDR3. CDR1 is SGHRS, CDR2 YFSETQ, per germline. CDR3 protein: CASSLNRAADTQYF. CDR3 in DNA: TGCGCCAGCAGCTTGAACAGGGCGGCAGATACGCAGTATTTT.

This clonotype has ten or more counts. The rearrangement joins TRBV6-5 to TRBJ2-5; possible D gene TRBD1, 6 bases. The CDR3 extends over 15 amino acids. Trimming stripped 2 bases from V and 2 bases from J, with 12 bases between. The germline gives CDR1 MNHEY, CDR2 SVGAGI. In nucleotides, the CDR3 is TGTGCCAGCAGTTACCGGGACATCCATCAAGAGACCCAGTACTTC. The encoded protein is CASSYRDIHQETQYF.

In its sample, this clonotype was seen many times. The V call is TRBV7-2, the J call TRBJ1-2; D unclear. V lost 4 bases, J lost 2 bases, and 11 bases lay in between. The CDR3 has 14 amino acids. From germline, CDR1 is SGHTA and CDR2 FQGNSA. The CDR3 reads CASSSMASNYGYTF. The CDR3 nucleotides read TGTGCCAGCAGCTCAATGGCCAGCAACTATGGCTACACCTTC.

This chain links TRBV5-1 with TRBJ2-7; a possible D gene is TRBD1 (5 bases). Germline loops: CDR1 SGHRS, CDR2 YFSETQ. This CDR3 is 14 amino acids long. Deletions cut 0 bases from V and 4 bases from J, with 11 bases between. In DNA, the CDR3 is TGCGCCAGCAGCTTGGAGAGGACACCTTACGAGCAGTACTTC. Its translation is CASSLERTPYEQYF.

This clonotype was recorded many times. Written as DNA, the CDR3 is TGTGCCAGCAGTCAGCAGAGCAATCAGCCCCAGCATTTT. This gives the protein CASSQQSNQPQHF. The rearrangement links TRBV27 to TRBJ1-5; D is uncertain. Germline V gives CDR1 MNHEY, CDR2 SMNVEV (reference sequence). Trimming removed 5 bases at V and 1 base at J, with 6 bases between. This CDR3 has 13 residues.

The J gene is TRBJ2-7, the V gene TRBV11-1; 7 bases line up with TRBD1. J lost 6 bases, V lost 5 bases, and 4 bases had no gene match. The CDR3 sequence is 12 residues long. Germline V lookup: CDR1 SGHAT, CDR2 FQDESV (reference sequence). The CDR3 loop is CASSPDRAEQYF. In DNA, the CDR3 is TGTGCCAGCAGCCCCGACAGGGCCGAGCAGTACTTC.

The chain has TRBV7-9 and TRBJ2-2; possibly TRBD2 for D (5 bases). The V gene lost 3 bases and the J gene lost 5 bases, with 7 bases spanning the gap. Germline V CDR1 and CDR2: SEHNR, FQNEAQ (reference sequence). This CDR3 is built from 13 residues. CDR3 DNA sequence: TGTGCCAGCAGCTTTCCGGGGACCGGGGAGCTGTTTTTT. As protein: CASSFPGTGELFF. The whole variable domain, filled in from reference TRBV7-9 and TRBJ2-2, reads DTGVSQNPRHKITKRGQNVTFRCDPISEHNRLYWYRQTLGQGPEFLTYFQNEAQLEKSRLLSDRFSAERPKGSFSTLEIQRTEQGDSAMYLCASSFPGTGELFFGEGSRLTVL.

This clonotype has a count of ten or more. The chain couples TRBV18 to TRBJ1-4; D is undetermined. CDR1 KGHSH and CDR2 LQKENI come from the germline V gene. With 3 bases removed from V and 0 bases from J, the gap between germline ends came to 11 bases. This CDR3 has 16 amino acids. The CDR3 region has the DNA TGTGCCAGCTCACCGATTTCTGGATCAACTAATGAAAAACTGTTTTTT. Translated: CASSPISGSTNEKLFF.

This clonotype was recorded at least ten times. CDR3 region: CASKGLAGDTYNEQFF. CDR3 nucleotide sequence: TGCGCCAGCAAGGGACTAGCGGGGGACACCTACAATGAGCAGTTCTTC. J is TRBJ2-1 and V is TRBV5-1, with 14 bases identical to TRBD2. Germline CDR1 is SGHRS and CDR2 is YFSETQ. CDR3 size: 16 residues. V dropped 6 bases and J dropped 2; count of bases not matched to a gene: 4.

This clonotype was detected ten times or more. The chain is built from TRBV6-1 and TRBJ1-2; D unclear. The length of the CDR3 is 14 residues. The germline CDR1 and CDR2 sequences are MNHNS and SASEGT. V was pared by 6 bases and J by 3 bases, with 14 bases between. The CDR3, as DNA: TGTGCCAGCAGCCAAGCGGGTAATGACTATGGCTACACCTTC. Encoded protein: CASSQAGNDYGYTF.

This clonotype appeared many times. The J gene is TRBJ2-7, the V gene TRBV5-1; 8 bases line up with TRBD1. CDR3 size: 14 residues. V was clipped by 3 bases and J by 5 bases; unmatched bases: 7. Germline CDR1 SGHRS, CDR2 YFSETQ. CDR3 loop: CASSSGQGYHEQYF. The CDR3 region has the DNA TGCGCCAGCAGCTCTGGACAGGGTTACCACGAGCAGTACTTC. Full variable domain (outside the CDR3, taken from reference TRBV5-1 and TRBJ2-7): KAGVTQTPRYLIKTRGQQVTLSCSPISGHRSVSWYQQTPGQGLQFLFEYFSETQRNKGNFPGRFSGRQFSNSRSEMNVSTLELGDSALYLCASSSGQGYHEQYFGPGTRLTVT.

This clonotype was counted a few times. This chain links TRBV7-6 with TRBJ2-3, with TRBD2 as a possible D gene (6 bases). This CDR3 contains 16 residues. With 0 bases removed from V and 5 bases from J, the gap between germline ends came to 15 bases. The germline CDR1 and CDR2 sequences are SGHVS and FNYEAQ. CDR3 sequence: CASSLAFGGWGDTQYF. In nucleotides, the CDR3 is TGTGCCAGCAGCTTAGCGTTCGGGGGATGGGGAGATACGCAGTATTTT.

This chain connects TRBV7-9 to TRBJ2-7; D possibly corresponds to TRBD2 (7 bases). Germline CDR1 is SEHNR and CDR2 is FQNEAQ (reference sequence). V gave up 4 bases and J gave up 4 bases, with 14 bases separating them. The CDR3 spans 14 residues. Here the CDR3 DNA reads TGTGCCAGCAGCTCAGAGGGGGGGTCATACGAGCAGTACTTC. Translating it yields CASSSEGGSYEQYF.

This clonotype showed up many times. The chain carries TRBV11-3 and TRBJ1-1; D unresolved. Germline V gene lookup returns CDR1 SGHNT and CDR2 YENEEA. This CDR3 region has 12 residues. With 3 bases removed from V and 8 bases from J, the gap between germline ends came to 10 bases. CDR3: CASSLKGAEAFF. For the CDR3, the DNA is TGTGCCAGCAGCTTGAAGGGCGCAGAAGCTTTCTTT.

The table lists this clonotype with many counts. The chain has TRBV20-1 and TRBJ2-7; TRBD1 agrees at 8 bases. Germline-derived CDR1 and CDR2 are DFQATT and SNEGSKA (reference sequence). J lost 5 bases, V lost 6 bases, and 6 bases had no gene match. The CDR3 runs 12 residues. This chain's CDR3 is CSASDRDHEQYF. The CDR3 DNA reads as TGCAGTGCATCGGACAGGGACCACGAGCAGTACTTC.

In this sample, this clonotype turned up many times. J is TRBJ2-1 and V is TRBV28; tentatively, D is TRBD2 (6 bases). This CDR3 comprises 15 residues. Germline V lookup: CDR1 MDHEN, CDR2 SYDVKM. Trimming cost V 5 bases and J 3 bases, with 14 bases left between them. The CDR3 loop reads CASSPNPGVYNEQFF. The CDR3 DNA reads as TGTGCCAGCAGTCCCAACCCGGGGGTCTACAATGAGCAGTTCTTC.

The chain uses TRBV7-9 and TRBJ2-7; tentatively, D is TRBD1 (6 bases). The ends were cut back, 5 bases at V and 0 bases at J, with 14 bases in the middle. CDR1 is SEHNR and CDR2 is FQNEAQ in the germline V gene (reference sequence). The CDR3 extends over 15 amino acids. This CDR3 is CASSPRYRDSYEQYF. As DNA, the CDR3 is TGTGCCAGCAGCCCCCGGTACAGGGACTCCTACGAGCAGTACTTC.

This clonotype showed up many times. This chain links TRBV12-3 or TRBV12-4 with TRBJ2-1; possibly TRBD1 or TRBD2 for D (5 bases each). The germline V and J ends were trimmed by 0 bases and 10 bases, with 13 bases remaining between them. This CDR3 comprises 14 residues. CDR3 protein: CASSLAGEKKEQFF. The CDR3 DNA is TGTGCCAGCAGTTTAGCGGGGGAGAAGAAGGAGCAGTTCTTC.

This clonotype was recorded at least ten times. This chain joins TRBV6-5 and TRBJ2-7; weak D call: TRBD1 (5 bases). V was shortened by 2 bases and J by 4 bases, with 12 bases between the two germline ends. Germline CDR1 MNHEY, CDR2 SVGAGI. The CDR3 extends over 14 amino acids. CDR3 DNA sequence: TGTGCCAGCAGTTACGGGGCTGTTGAGTACGAGCAGTACTTC. Residues: CASSYGAVEYEQYF.

This clonotype was counted many times. The chain joins TRBV10-3 to TRBJ2-4, with 8 bases matching TRBD1. The CDR3 contains 20 residues. J was trimmed by 1 base and V by 4 bases; bases with no gene match: 18. Germline loops: CDR1 ENHRY, CDR2 SYGVKD. CDR3 in DNA: TGTGCCATCAGTGGAGGAGGAGGGACAGGCGAAAAGGAGGCCAAAAACATTCAGTACTTC. This codes for CAISGGGGTGEKEAKNIQYF.

The table lists this clonotype with many counts. For the CDR3, the DNA is TGTGCCACCAGTGATCCAATGGGGATTGAGCAGTTCTTC. Encoded protein: CATSDPMGIEQFF. The chain recombines TRBV24-1 with TRBJ2-1; no clear D. The CDR3 is made up of 13 amino acids. The germline V gene has CDR1 KGHDR and CDR2 SFDVKD. Between the trimmed V and J ends, which lost 3 bases and 9 bases, there was a span of 11 bases.

Comment on this clonotype: A much larger clone lies a single base off, so this may be a read error. This chain links TRBV20-1 with TRBJ2-7, with no clear D. CDR1 and CDR2 from the germline V gene are DFQATT and SNEGSKA (reference sequence). The CDR3 runs to 13 residues. This CDR3 reads CSAGERQNYEQYF. CDR3 bases: TGCAGTGCTGGAGAACGGCAAAACTACGAGCAGTACTTC.